The T cell receptor beta chain described here comes from a study of PD-1 blockade in classical Hodgkin lymphoma. Every patient was affected by relapse after autologous stem cell transplantation, while exposure to brentuximab vedotin was not uniform. V shed 4 bases and J 3 bases; nucleotides not matched to a gene: 4. The germline V gene encodes CDR1 SGHTA and CDR2 FQGNSA. The CDR3 has 15 amino acids. Data came from immunoSEQ multiplex PCR; TCRdb stores just in-frame clones and leaves some out. Among tens of thousands of clones listed, roughly 80% were seen once. The gene calls are TRBV7-2 and TRBJ1-5, with 9 bases aligning to TRBD1. Sample: peripheral blood mononuclear cells (PBMCs), taken at baseline. The TCR originated in a human donor with classical Hodgkin lymphoma. CDR3 protein: CASSSRTGDNQPQHF. The CDR3 DNA follows: TGTGCCAGCAGCTCGCGGACAGGGGACAATCAGCCCCAGCATTTT.